The clone carrying this TCR beta chain was recorded at least ten times. What it binds is not known. The sample originates from a study of T cells in Graves' hyperthyroidism and ophthalmopathy. Study outcomes and limitations: Ophthalmopathy, as predicted by the model, came a median 6.5 months after the prediction. In the blood, most expanded thyroid clonotypes above 0.001 appeared as well.

CDR3 length: 15 amino acids. V was cut by 7 bases and J by 2 bases, with 16 bases left in between. Looked up from germline, CDR1 is SGHNT and CDR2 is YENEEA. Authors of the study amplified TCR beta CDR3 regions from RNA transcripts. The TCR CDR3 was amplified in a first-round RT-PCR using the HTBI primer set. TCRdb called the multiplex PCR reads again in MiXCR, with one record for every CDR3 protein. The table has roughly 500,000 distinct CDR3 sequences, about 16% seen once. Ophthalmopathy patients all had a Clinical Activity Score of at least 3, a NOSPECS grade of at least 4 and disease under 3 months old. Uncontrolled infection, other autoimmune disease, pregnancy or lactation excluded patients.

The TCR was taken from a woman in her 30s with Graves' ophthalmopathy. Sequencing was done on a sample of blood. This chain links TRBV11-3 with TRBJ2-3, with a possible D match to TRBD2 (5 bases). The CDR3 is CASIGATTHTDTQYF. The CDR3 DNA is TGTGCCAGCATCGGAGCGACTACGCACACAGATACGCAGTATTTT.